The present TCR beta chain was sequenced within a study of CD8 T cells in Susac syndrome. The RNA input was roughly 0.45 to 1 ug, and it was reverse transcribed with random hexamers. The amplification used immunoSEQ multiplex PCR on TCR beta CDR3; it spanned 54 Vbeta and 13 Jbeta. TCRdb recomputed calls from the immunoSEQ multiplex PCR reads with MiXCR, one row per CDR3 protein. The table has roughly 140,000 distinct CDR3 sequences, about 94% seen once. Negative isolation was used for CD8+ and CD4+ T cells and FACS enrichment for TEMRA cells. The receptor was isolated from a human donor with multiple sclerosis. Sequenced material: CD8+ T cells from PBMCs.

This CDR3 reads CASSLALDRNRGYTF. CDR3 coding DNA: TGTGCCAGCAGTTTAGCTCTAGACAGGAACCGAGGCTACACCTTC. The rearrangement uses TRBV12-3 or TRBV12-4 and TRBJ1-2; perhaps TRBD1 as D (6 bases). The CDR3 contains 15 residues. V was shortened by 0 bases and J by 8 bases, with 16 bases between the two germline ends.